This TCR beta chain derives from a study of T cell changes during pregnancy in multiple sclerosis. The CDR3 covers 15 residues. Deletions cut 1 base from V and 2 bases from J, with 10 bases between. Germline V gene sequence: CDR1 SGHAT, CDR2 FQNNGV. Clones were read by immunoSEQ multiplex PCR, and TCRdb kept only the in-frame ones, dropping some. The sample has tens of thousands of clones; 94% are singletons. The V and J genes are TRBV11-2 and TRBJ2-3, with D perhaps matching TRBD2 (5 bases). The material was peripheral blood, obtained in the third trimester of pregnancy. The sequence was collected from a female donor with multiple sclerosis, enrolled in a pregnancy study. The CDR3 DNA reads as TGTGCCAGCAGCTTAGTTGGCGGGTCCACAGATACGCAGTATTTT. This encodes CASSLVGGSTDTQYF. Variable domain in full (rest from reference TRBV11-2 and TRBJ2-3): EAGVAQSPRYKIIEKRQSVAFWCNPISGHATLYWYQQILGQGPKLLIQFQNNGVVDDSQLPKDRFSAERLKGVDSTLKIQPAKLEDSAVYLCASSLVGGSTDTQYFGPGTRLTVL.